The 17 T cell receptor beta chains presented below share a single source sample, sequenced in a study of blood T cell repertoires in COVID-19. Assay: immunoSEQ multiplex PCR; the TCRdb copy retains only in-frame clones and omits some. The sample shows about 100,000 clones, around 83% of them seen only once. The sample taken for sequencing was peripheral blood. Every receptor here comes from a man aged 70-80 years with acute or convalescent COVID-19.

This clone was seen a single time. The gene calls are TRBV6-2 or TRBV6-3 and TRBJ1-2; no firm D call. The germline CDR1 and CDR2 sequences are MNHEY and SVGEGT. The V gene lost 5 bases and the J gene lost 0 bases, with 10 bases spanning the gap. The CDR3 has 14 residues. The CDR3 protein is CASSTYGTNYGYTF. The CDR3 coding sequence is TGTGCCAGCAGTACTTACGGTACTAACTATGGCTACACCTTC.

The chain uses TRBV9 and TRBJ1-1, with a tentative D call TRBD1 (5 bases). Trimming removed 0 bases from V and 3 bases from J, with 9 bases in between. CDR1 and CDR2 (germline): SGDLS, YYNGEE. This CDR3 comprises 14 residues. CDR3 in DNA: TGTGCCAGCAGCGTAGAAGGAGGGGACACTGAAGCTTTCTTT. Translating gives CASSVEGGDTEAFF.

The chain combines TRBV5-4 with TRBJ2-1, with 9 positions matching TRBD2. The CDR3 covers 16 residues. CDR1 and CDR2 from the germline V gene are SGHNT and YYREEE (reference sequence). Trimming at V came to 1 base and at J to 6 bases, leaving 8 bases not matched to a gene. The CDR3, as DNA: TGTGCCAGCAGCTTGTATGGCGGGGGGGTTTCCAATGAGCAGTTCTTC. Amino acids: CASSLYGGGVSNEQFF.

The chain combines TRBV29-1 with TRBJ2-5, with D hard to call. Germline V gives CDR1 SQVTM, CDR2 ANQGSEA. The CDR3 runs 10 residues. V lost 7 bases to trimming and J lost 2 bases, with 5 bases between them. CDR3 sequence: CSASQETQYF. CDR3 coding DNA: TGCAGCGCCTCTCAAGAGACCCAGTACTTC.

This clone was detected once. The chain links TRBV7-9 to TRBJ2-5; 11 bases map to TRBD2. The CDR3 spans 15 residues. J lost 4 bases, V lost 2 bases, and 3 bases had no gene match. The germline V gene encodes CDR1 SEHNR and CDR2 FQNEAQ (reference sequence). The CDR3 region has the DNA TGTGCCAGCAGCTTATCTAGCGGGGGGCGAGAGACCCAGTACTTC. Protein sequence: CASSLSSGGRETQYF.

CDR3 bases: TGTGCCATCAGTGCCTACCCCCCGACAGGGGAGGTGTACACTGAAGCTTTCTTT. Translating it yields CAISAYPPTGEVYTEAFF. The chain carries TRBV10-3 and TRBJ1-1; the match to TRBD1 covers 8 bases. Germline values: CDR1 ENHRY, CDR2 SYGVKD. This CDR3 region has 18 residues. V lost 4 bases and J lost 3; bases outside the gene matches: 16.

The V call is TRBV6-6, the J call TRBJ1-3, with 9 bases identical to TRBD1. V was clipped by 8 bases and J by 4 bases; unmatched bases: 12. Germline CDR1 is MNHNY and CDR2 is SVGAGI (reference sequence). This CDR3 region has 16 residues. CDR3: CASGYDGQGKGNTIYF. CDR3 in DNA: TGTGCCAGCGGATACGACGGACAGGGGAAGGGAAACACCATATATTTT.

The gene calls are TRBV19 and TRBJ1-6, with 9 bases fitting TRBD1. Trimming at V came to 6 bases and at J to 12 bases, leaving 15 bases not matched to a gene. The CDR3 covers 16 residues. The germline V gene encodes CDR1 LNHDA and CDR2 SQIVND (reference sequence). The CDR3 spells CASRTDRGLMLEPLHF. CDR3 coding DNA: TGTGCCAGTAGGACGGACAGGGGCCTTATGCTGGAACCCCTCCACTTT. The entire variable domain, with the rest obtained from reference TRBV19 and TRBJ1-6, is as follows: DGGITQSPKYLFRKEGQNVTLSCEQNLNHDAMYWYRQDPGQGLRLIYYSQIVNDFQKGDIAEGYSVSREKKESFPLTVTSAQKNPTAFYLCASRTDRGLMLEPLHFGNGTRLTVT.

The rearrangement uses TRBV29-1 and TRBJ2-5, with TRBD1 matching over 8 bases. Germline CDR1 is SQVTM and CDR2 is ANQGSEA. Trimming took 8 bases from V and 2 from J; bases not matched to a gene: 4. CDR3 length: 12 residues. CDR3 DNA: TGCAGCATAGACAGGGGTCAAGAGACCCAGTACTTC. Protein: CSIDRGQETQYF.

The V gene is TRBV5-1, the J gene TRBJ2-2; D may be TRBD1 (5 bases). This CDR3 comprises 14 residues. Trimming shortened V by 4 bases and J by 3 bases, and 10 bases separated the two germline ends. Germline CDR1 is SGHRS and CDR2 is YFSETQ. The CDR3 DNA follows: TGCGCCAGCAGCCGAGACAGCGACACCGGGGAGCTGTTTTTT. Its protein is CASSRDSDTGELFF.

CDR3 in amino acids: CASRDRPEGSDTQYF. The CDR3 DNA follows: TGTGCCAGCAGGGACCGACCCGAGGGCTCAGATACGCAGTATTTT. This chain joins TRBV3-1 (or the pseudogene TRBV3-2) and TRBJ2-3; weak D call: TRBD2 (5 bases). V lost 6 bases and J lost 4, with 17 bases in between. The CDR3 extends over 15 amino acids. Germline loops: CDR1 LGHDT, CDR2 YNNKEL (reference sequence).

This rearrangement joins TRBV6-4 to TRBJ2-1; 10 positions match TRBD2. This CDR3 has 16 residues. Germline trimming cut 2 bases from V and 8 bases from J; bases unmatched to any gene: 9. Germline CDR1 and CDR2: MRHNA and SNTAGT. The CDR3 protein is CASSDQAGGPFDEQFF. DNA of the CDR3: TGTGCCAGCAGTGACCAAGCGGGGGGGCCTTTTGATGAGCAGTTCTTC.

V gene TRBV5-1 combines with J gene TRBJ2-5; 7 positions match TRBD1. There are 14 residues in the CDR3. CDR1 and CDR2 from the germline V gene are SGHRS and YFSETQ. After removal of 3 bases from V and 5 bases from J, the junction contained 7 bases not matched to a gene. The CDR3 loop reads CASSSQGDPETQYF. Written as DNA, the CDR3 is TGCGCCAGCAGCTCCCAGGGGGACCCGGAGACCCAGTACTTC.

The chain has TRBV7-4 and TRBJ2-3, with 8 bases identical to TRBD2. Germline assignment: CDR1 SGHVT and CDR2 SQSDAQ. V lost 5 bases to trimming and J lost 5 bases; unmatched junction nucleotides: 12. The CDR3 contains 16 residues. DNA for the CDR3: TGTGCCAGCAGCGGTACGCCAGCGGGGGTGAAAGATACGCAGTATTTT. This codes for CASSGTPAGVKDTQYF.

In this sample, this clone turned up once. CDR3 bases: TGTGCCAGCTCACAAGAAACAGGGAATCAGCCCCAGCATTTT. This codes for CASSQETGNQPQHF. The V gene is TRBV18, the J gene TRBJ1-5, with D possibly TRBD1 on 6 matching bases. V gave up 4 bases and J gave up 4 bases, with 11 bases separating them. Germline V gene lookup returns CDR1 KGHSH and CDR2 LQKENI. The CDR3 extends over 14 amino acids.

This clone appeared a few times. The V gene is TRBV25-1, the J gene TRBJ2-3, with D possibly matching TRBD2 (5 bases). The V gene lost 1 base and the J gene lost 4 bases, with 6 bases spanning the gap. Germline V gene lookup returns CDR1 MGHDK and CDR2 SYGVNS. This CDR3 spans 13 amino acids. The CDR3 nucleotides read TGTGCCAGCAGTGAATCTAGCCCAGATACGCAGTATTTT. This gives the protein CASSESSPDTQYF.

The chain combines TRBV29-1 with TRBJ1-1; D not resolved. V was pared by 4 bases and J by 3 bases, with 9 bases between. Germline V gene sequence: CDR1 SQVTM, CDR2 ANQGSEA. The CDR3 sequence is 12 residues long. CDR3 sequence reads: CSVGEEYTEAFF. The CDR3 DNA follows: TGCAGCGTTGGGGAGGAGTACACTGAAGCTTTCTTT.